The 15 T cell receptor beta chains given below trace back to one sample, sequenced in a study of T cell repertoires in cytomegalovirus infection. These receptors' antigens are unknown. One entry per CDR3 protein results from TCRdb running MiXCR on the reads. The data show roughly 60,000 distinct CDR3 sequences, roughly a third seen once. Sample: PBMCs, sequenced either directly or after in vitro stimulation (not recorded which). The receptors were sampled from a human donor in good health (CMV status not recorded). Some clones in this sample may be carry-over from other donors' samples.

This clonotype was detected a few times. V gene TRBV5-1 combines with J gene TRBJ2-1, with 7 bases aligning to TRBD2. In germline, CDR1 is SGHRS, CDR2 YFSETQ. CDR3 length equals 15 residues. The V segment lost 1 base and the J segment 6 bases; nucleotides outside the gene matches: 7. CDR3 sequence reads: CASSLRASGPNEQFF. CDR3 coding DNA: TGCGCCAGCAGCTTGCGGGCTAGCGGACCCAATGAGCAGTTCTTC.

In its sample, this clonotype was seen a few times. The J gene is TRBJ1-4, the V gene TRBV11-2, with 10 bases lining up with TRBD1. CDR1 is SGHAT, CDR2 FQNNGV, per germline. The CDR3 is made up of 16 amino acids. Trimming took 0 bases from V and 8 from J; bases not matched to a gene: 6. The CDR3 nucleotides read TGTGCCAGCAGCTTAGACCGGACAGGGGGAAGAGAAAAACTGTTTTTT. Translated, it gives CASSLDRTGGREKLFF.

This clonotype occurred once. V is TRBV19 and J is TRBJ1-4; D remains ambiguous. Between the trimmed V and J ends, which lost 9 bases and 0 bases, there was a span of 14 bases. The CDR3 length is 15 residues. Germline V gene sequence: CDR1 LNHDA, CDR2 SQIVND (reference sequence). DNA of the CDR3: TGTGCCAGCAGACGGGTCGATGCAACTAATGAAAAACTGTTTTTT. It specifies CASRRVDATNEKLFF.

This clonotype was counted a few times. CDR3 in amino acids: CASAIGHSDYEQYF. CDR3 bases: TGTGCCAGCGCGATAGGGCACTCCGACTACGAGCAGTACTTC. The V gene is TRBV7-9, the J gene TRBJ2-7; D not resolved. V lost 8 bases, J lost 3 bases, and 17 bases lay in between. Germline CDR1 reads SEHNR; CDR2 reads FQNEAQ (reference sequence). The CDR3 spans 14 residues.

V gene TRBV6-8 combines with J gene TRBJ1-4, with 7 bases identical to TRBD1. Per the germline V gene, CDR1 is MNHGY and CDR2 is SAAAGT. CDR3 length equals 14 residues. Trimming at V came to 8 bases and at J to 7 bases, leaving 10 bases not matched to a gene. The CDR3 bases are TGTGCCAGCGCCACGGCAGGGGGAAGTGAAAAACTGTTTTTT. Its translation is CASATAGGSEKLFF.

The chain uses TRBV14 and TRBJ1-1; 7 bases match TRBD1. There are 14 residues in the CDR3. V shed 3 bases and J 6 bases; nucleotides not matched to a gene: 7. The V gene's germline CDR1 is SGHDN and CDR2 FVKESK. CDR3 region: CASSHRGRVAEAFF. The CDR3 region has the DNA TGTGCCAGCAGCCATAGGGGGCGGGTCGCTGAAGCTTTCTTT. Looking up the rest from reference TRBV14 and TRBJ1-1 gives the full variable domain: EAGVTQFPSHSVIEKGQTVTLRCDPISGHDNLYWYRRVMGKEIKFLLHFVKESKQDESGMPNNRFLAERTGGTYSTLKVQPAELEDSGVYFCASSHRGRVAEAFFGQGTRLTVV.

This clonotype was recorded many times. The gene calls are TRBV7-6 and TRBJ1-6, with D perhaps TRBD1 (5 bases). CDR3 length: 17 residues. CDR1 and CDR2 (germline): SGHVS, FNYEAQ. The germline V and J ends were trimmed by 2 bases and 4 bases, with 15 bases remaining between them. This chain's CDR3 is CASSLSPRGLYNSPLHF. The CDR3 coding sequence is TGTGCCAGCAGCTTATCCCCTAGGGGCTTGTATAATTCACCCCTCCACTTT.

The table lists this clonotype with many counts. The rearrangement uses TRBV7-9 and TRBJ2-1, with D maybe TRBD2 (5 bases). The CDR3 has 14 residues. The germline V gene has CDR1 SEHNR and CDR2 FQNEAQ (reference sequence). Trimming removed 1 base at V and 5 bases at J, with 9 bases between. The CDR3 region has the DNA TGTGCCAGCAGCTTAGTTCGGGAAGACAATGAGCAGTTCTTC. Translated, it gives CASSLVREDNEQFF.

V usage is TRBV19 and J usage is TRBJ2-3; D remains ambiguous. CDR3 length: 15 amino acids. Germline values: CDR1 LNHDA, CDR2 SQIVND (reference sequence). Deletions cut 5 bases from V and 4 bases from J, with 16 bases between. CDR3 amino acids: CASSEAFPQADTQYF. In DNA, the CDR3 is TGTGCCAGTAGTGAGGCATTCCCCCAAGCAGATACGCAGTATTTT.

The rearrangement joins TRBV7-8 to TRBJ2-3, with TRBD2 identical over 9 bases. In germline, CDR1 is SGHVS, CDR2 FQNEAQ. This CDR3 contains 17 residues. After removal of 3 bases from V and 0 bases from J, the junction contained 7 bases not matched to a gene. In DNA, the CDR3 is TGTGCCAGCAGCTTGGGCGGGGGGGCCCCTAGCACAGATACGCAGTATTTT. Residues: CASSLGGGAPSTDTQYF.

The CDR3 sequence: CASSMSPRGSRGEKLFF. Written as DNA, the CDR3 is TGTGCCAGTAGTATGAGCCCCAGGGGGTCAAGAGGTGAAAAACTGTTTTTT. The gene calls are TRBV19 and TRBJ1-4; 7 nucleotides match TRBD1. Germline V gene data show CDR1 as LNHDA and CDR2 as SQIVND (reference sequence). With 3 bases clipped from V and 7 bases from J, the junction kept 14 bases outside the gene matches. The CDR3 runs 17 residues.

The chain carries TRBV18 and TRBJ2-5; 8 bases match TRBD1. The V and J ends lost 3 bases and 3 bases, in that order; junction bases with no gene match: 3. This CDR3 contains 14 residues. The germline V gene has CDR1 KGHSH and CDR2 LQKENI. The CDR3 protein is CASSPDRAEETQYF. The CDR3 bases are TGTGCCAGCTCACCGGACAGGGCCGAAGAGACCCAGTACTTC.

By proportion, this clonotype is medium-sized. The chain carries TRBV6-1 and TRBJ1-4; unclear D gene. This CDR3 region has 14 residues. The germline gives CDR1 MNHNS, CDR2 SASEGT. V lost 5 bases, J lost 4 bases, and 11 bases lay in between. The CDR3 DNA is TGTGCCAGCAGTCGACCGGGTATTAATGAAAAACTGTTTTTT. The encoded protein is CASSRPGINEKLFF.

For this clonotype: A much larger clone is a single base away; this may be a read error. The chain carries TRBV7-2 and TRBJ1-6, with TRBD1 matching 7 bases. The CDR3 consists of 16 residues. Germline loops: CDR1 SGHTA, CDR2 FQGNSA. Here the CDR3 reads CASSYQGGNGNSSLHF. CDR3 sequence (DNA): TGTGCCAGCAGCTACCAGGGGGGGAATGGTAATTCATCCCTCCACTTT.

The chain links TRBV3-1 to TRBJ2-1; D is uncertain. The V end was cut by 3 bases, the J end by 7 bases, with 7 bases between. This CDR3 is 12 amino acids long. Germline-derived CDR1 and CDR2 are LGHDT and YNNKEL (reference sequence). CDR3 DNA sequence: TGTGCCAGCAGCCAGGGTGGGAATGAGCAGTTCTTC. Protein sequence: CASSQGGNEQFF.